This TCR beta chain comes out of a study of cytomegalovirus exposure and HLA in healthy donors. PCR employed 60 Vbeta and 13 Jbeta primers. Clones were sequenced by immunoSEQ multiplex PCR, and TCRdb holds only the in-frame ones, with some missing. The sample holds under 150,000 clones, around 86% seen once. Points on this clone: Its target is not known.

The CDR3 loop spans 13 amino acids. Germline V gene data show CDR1 as LGHNT and CDR2 as FRNRAP. Trimming removed 3 bases from V and 3 bases from J, with 7 bases in between. The donors comprised healthy bone marrow donors. Overall study findings and caveats: Likely technical artifact: a cluster of highly shared sequence variants. A link between a missense DCLRE1C variant and TCR beta V- and J-gene trimming emerged from a later analysis. Earlier analysis found most TCR beta V segments productive about 90% or about 30% of the time.

This chain joins TRBV12-5 and TRBJ2-3; a weak D match, TRBD2 (6 bases). The sequencing input was PBMCs. The sequence derives from a woman in her twenties or thirties in good health and CMV-seronegative. In nucleotides, the CDR3 is TGTGCTAGTGGTTTAGGAGGGACAGATACGCAGTATTTT. It specifies CASGLGGTDTQYF.